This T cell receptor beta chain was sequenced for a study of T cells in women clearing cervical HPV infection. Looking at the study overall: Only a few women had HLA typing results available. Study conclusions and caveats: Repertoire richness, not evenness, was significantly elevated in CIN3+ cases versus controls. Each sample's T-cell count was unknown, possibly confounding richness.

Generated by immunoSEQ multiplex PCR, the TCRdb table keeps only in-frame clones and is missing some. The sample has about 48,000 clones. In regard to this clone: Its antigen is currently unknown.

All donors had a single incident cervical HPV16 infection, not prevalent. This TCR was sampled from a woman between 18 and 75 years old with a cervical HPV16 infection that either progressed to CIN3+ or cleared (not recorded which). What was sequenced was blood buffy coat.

Incomplete CDR3 DNA: TGTGCCAGCAGCATAGGAGGGGGGGCGGGCAATGAG. It is translated as CASSIGGGAGNE. The full CDR3 protein is CASSIGGGAGNEQFF. The chain links TRBV7-2 to TRBJ2-1, with D tentatively TRBD2 (7 bases). The read terminates 3 residues ahead of where the CDR3 ends, so the germline J gene completes it. Germline V gives CDR1 SGHTA, CDR2 FQGNSA. V gave up 5 bases and J gave up 6 bases, with 17 bases separating them. The CDR3 sequence is 15 residues long.